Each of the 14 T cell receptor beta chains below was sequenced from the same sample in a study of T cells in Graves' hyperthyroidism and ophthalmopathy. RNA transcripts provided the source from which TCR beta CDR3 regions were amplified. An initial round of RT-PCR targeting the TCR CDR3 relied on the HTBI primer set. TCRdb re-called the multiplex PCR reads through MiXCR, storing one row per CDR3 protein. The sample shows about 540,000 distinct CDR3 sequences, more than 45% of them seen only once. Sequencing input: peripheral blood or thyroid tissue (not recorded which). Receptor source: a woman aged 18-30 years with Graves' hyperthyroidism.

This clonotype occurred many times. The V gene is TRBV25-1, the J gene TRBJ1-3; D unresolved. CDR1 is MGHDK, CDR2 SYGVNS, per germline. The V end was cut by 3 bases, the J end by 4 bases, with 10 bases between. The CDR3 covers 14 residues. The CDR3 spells CASSDEGFGNTIYF. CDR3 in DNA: TGTGCCAGCAGTGACGAGGGCTTCGGAAACACCATATATTTT.

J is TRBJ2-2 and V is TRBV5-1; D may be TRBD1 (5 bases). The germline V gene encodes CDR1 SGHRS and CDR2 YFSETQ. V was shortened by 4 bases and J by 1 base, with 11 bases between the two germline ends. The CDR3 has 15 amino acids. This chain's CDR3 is CASSVQTGNTGELFF. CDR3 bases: TGCGCCAGCAGCGTGCAAACAGGGAACACCGGGGAGCTGTTTTTT.

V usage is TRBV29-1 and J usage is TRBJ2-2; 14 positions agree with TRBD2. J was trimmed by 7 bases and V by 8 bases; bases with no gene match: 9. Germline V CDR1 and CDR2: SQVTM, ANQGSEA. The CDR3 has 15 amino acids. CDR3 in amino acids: CSSSTSGRAGGELFF. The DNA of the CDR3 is TGCAGCAGCTCGACTAGCGGGAGGGCCGGCGGGGAGCTGTTTTTT.

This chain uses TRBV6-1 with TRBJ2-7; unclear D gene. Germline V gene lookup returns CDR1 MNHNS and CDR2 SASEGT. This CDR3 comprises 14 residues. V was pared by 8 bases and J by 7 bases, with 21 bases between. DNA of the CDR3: TGTGCCAGCCGGTGGCTACAAACCTCTGGGGAGCAGTACTTC. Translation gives CASRWLQTSGEQYF.

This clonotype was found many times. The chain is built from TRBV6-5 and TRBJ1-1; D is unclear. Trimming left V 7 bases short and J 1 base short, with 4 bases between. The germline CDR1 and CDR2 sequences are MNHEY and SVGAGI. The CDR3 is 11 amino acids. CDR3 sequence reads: CASMWNTEAFF. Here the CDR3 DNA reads TGTGCCAGCATGTGGAACACTGAAGCTTTCTTT.

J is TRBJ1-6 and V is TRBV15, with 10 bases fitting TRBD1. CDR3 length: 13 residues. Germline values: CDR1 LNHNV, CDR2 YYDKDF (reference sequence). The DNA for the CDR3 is TGTGCGGCTCGGGACAGGGGTAATTCACCCCTCCACTTT. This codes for CAARDRGNSPLHF.

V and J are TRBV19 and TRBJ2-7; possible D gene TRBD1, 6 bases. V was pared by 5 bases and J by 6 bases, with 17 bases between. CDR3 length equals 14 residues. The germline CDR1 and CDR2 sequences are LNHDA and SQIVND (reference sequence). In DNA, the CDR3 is TGTGCCAGTAGTCCCGAACAGGGACAAGGCGAGCAGTACTTC. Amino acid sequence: CASSPEQGQGEQYF.

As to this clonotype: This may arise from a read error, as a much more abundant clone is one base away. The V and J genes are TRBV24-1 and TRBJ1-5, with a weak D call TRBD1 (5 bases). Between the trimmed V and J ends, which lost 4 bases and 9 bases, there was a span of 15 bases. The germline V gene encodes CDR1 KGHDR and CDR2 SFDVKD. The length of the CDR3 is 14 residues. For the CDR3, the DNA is TGTGCCACCAGTGACGGGGACGGGTCGCTGCCCCAGCATTTT. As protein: CATSDGDGSLPQHF.

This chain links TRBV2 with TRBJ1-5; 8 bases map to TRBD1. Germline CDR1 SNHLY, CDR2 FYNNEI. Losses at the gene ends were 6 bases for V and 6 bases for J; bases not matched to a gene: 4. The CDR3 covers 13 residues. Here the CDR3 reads CASRDRASQPQHF. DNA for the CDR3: TGTGCCAGCAGGGACAGGGCGAGTCAGCCCCAGCATTTT.

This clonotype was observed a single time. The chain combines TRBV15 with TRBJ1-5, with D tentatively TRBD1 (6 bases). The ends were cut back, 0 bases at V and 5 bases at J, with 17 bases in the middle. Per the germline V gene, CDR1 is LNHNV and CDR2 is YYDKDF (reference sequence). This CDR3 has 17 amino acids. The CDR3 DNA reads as TGTGCCACCAGCAGAGATAGGAAGGGGGGCGTTGATCAGCCCCAGCATTTT. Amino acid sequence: CATSRDRKGGVDQPQHF.

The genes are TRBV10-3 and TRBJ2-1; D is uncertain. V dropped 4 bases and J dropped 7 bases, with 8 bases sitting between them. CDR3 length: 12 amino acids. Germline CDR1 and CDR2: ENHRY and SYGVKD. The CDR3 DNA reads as TGTGCCATCAGTGTCATGGGGAATGAGCAGTTCTTC. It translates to CAISVMGNEQFF.

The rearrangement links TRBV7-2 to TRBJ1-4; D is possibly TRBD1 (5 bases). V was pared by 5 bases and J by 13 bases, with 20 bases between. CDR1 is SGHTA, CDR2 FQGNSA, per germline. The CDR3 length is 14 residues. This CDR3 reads CASSRDRESWRLFF. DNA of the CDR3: TGTGCCAGCAGCAGGGACCGGGAATCATGGAGACTGTTTTTT.

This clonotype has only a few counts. The CDR3 DNA reads TGCAGTGCTAGAGACGGCAGGGGTCAGCCCCAGCATTTT. Its translation is CSARDGRGQPQHF. This chain links TRBV20-1 with TRBJ1-5, with a tentative D call TRBD1 (6 bases). This CDR3 has 13 amino acids. Germline V gene lookup returns CDR1 DFQATT and CDR2 SNEGSKA (reference sequence). V lost 0 bases to trimming and J lost 6 bases, with 9 bases between them.

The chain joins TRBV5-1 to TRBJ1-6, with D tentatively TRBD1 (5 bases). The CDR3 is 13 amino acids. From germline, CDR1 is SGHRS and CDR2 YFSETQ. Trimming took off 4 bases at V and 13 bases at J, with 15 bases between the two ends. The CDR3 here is CASSRDGNQPLHF. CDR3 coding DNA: TGCGCCAGCAGCCGGGACGGCAATCAGCCCCTCCACTTT.